One T cell receptor beta chain is described in this entry. No antigen is known for it. This CDR3 is built from 13 residues. Germline V gene data show CDR1 as GTSNPN and CDR2 as SVGIG (reference sequence). This sample is part of a study of shared clonotypes between healthy human individuals. Study-wide context: Researchers assigned three CD4 naive, three CD4 memory, two CD8 naive and one CD8 memory plate to each donor. General study findings and limits: Clonotype sharing among the donors was expected to vary with sequencing depth.

Original processing methods: Junction-only immunoSEQ sequences carried no quality scores, so filtering differed. TCRdb's table, derived via immunoSEQ multiplex PCR, lists solely in-frame clones and lacks some. The V and J calls and the clone size are those of that table, but D and trimming were determined from the DNA. The data hold hundreds of thousands of clones, with 73% observed a single time. A CD45RA-negative memory subset and a CD45RA+ naive subset were separated from the CD4+ cells. The specimen was memory CD4+ T cells sorted from blood. Subset defined: CD45RA-negative fraction. The chain recombines TRBV30 with TRBJ2-5; D call uncertain. The J call is uncertain, as TRBJ2-7 better fits the DNA end. This sequence originates from a woman in her 30s in good health. Here the CDR3 reads CACATGYPNEQYF. The CDR3 bases are TGTGCCTGTGCTACCGGATACCCCAACGAGCAGTACTTC.